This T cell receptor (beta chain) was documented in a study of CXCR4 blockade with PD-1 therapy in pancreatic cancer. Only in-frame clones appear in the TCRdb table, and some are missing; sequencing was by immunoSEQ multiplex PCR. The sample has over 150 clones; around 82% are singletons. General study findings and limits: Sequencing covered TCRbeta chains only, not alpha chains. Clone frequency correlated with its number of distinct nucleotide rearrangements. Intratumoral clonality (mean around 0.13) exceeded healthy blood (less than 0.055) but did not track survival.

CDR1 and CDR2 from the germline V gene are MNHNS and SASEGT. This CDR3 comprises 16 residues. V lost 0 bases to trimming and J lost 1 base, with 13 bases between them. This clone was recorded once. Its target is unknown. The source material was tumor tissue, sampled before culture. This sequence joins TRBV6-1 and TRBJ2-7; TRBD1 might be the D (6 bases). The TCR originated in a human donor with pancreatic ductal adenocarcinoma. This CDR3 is CASSEAWGHRSYEQYF. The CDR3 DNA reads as TGTGCCAGCAGTGAAGCATGGGGGCATCGATCCTACGAGCAGTACTTC.